Below, 3 T cell receptor beta chains from the same sample are listed, as sequenced in a study of T-cell reconstitution after alpha-beta-depleted transplantation in children. Unique molecular identifiers featured in how the TCRbeta library was prepared. In TCRdb, the PCR reads were re-called with MiXCR into one record per CDR3 protein. This table has around 680,000 distinct CDR3 sequences, around 17% appearing once. Specimen: PBMCs from the stem cell graft donor, collected from the stem cell graft. These TCRs come from a human donor who donated a stem cell graft to a child with acute myeloid leukemia.

In its sample, this clonotype was seen many times. The chain recombines TRBV29-1 with TRBJ2-5; D is uncertain. V lost 7 bases and J 2 bases, leaving 11 bases between the germline ends. The germline V gene has CDR1 SQVTM and CDR2 ANQGSEA. The CDR3 has 12 amino acids. CDR3 protein: CSGGRLQETQYF. The CDR3 DNA reads as TGCAGCGGAGGTCGGCTACAAGAGACCCAGTACTTC.

In this sample, this clonotype turned up many times. This chain uses TRBV15 with TRBJ2-1, with TRBD2 identical over 7 bases. Germline CDR1 reads LNHNV; CDR2 reads YYDKDF (reference sequence). The CDR3 consists of 16 residues. V gave up 4 bases and J gave up 0 bases; unmatched junction bases: 6. CDR3 DNA sequence: TGTGCCACCAGCACGGCGGGGGTCTTCTCCTACAATGAGCAGTTCTTC. Residues: CATSTAGVFSYNEQFF. Variable domain in full (rest from reference TRBV15 and TRBJ2-1): DAMVIQNPRYQVTQFGKPVTLSCSQTLNHNVMYWYQQKSSQAPKLLFHYYDKDFNNEADTPDNFQSRRPNTSFCFLDIRSPGLGDTAMYLCATSTAGVFSYNEQFFGPGTRLTVL.

This clonotype was counted a few times. The V and J genes are TRBV12-3 or TRBV12-4 and TRBJ1-1; D gene unclear. Between the trimmed V and J ends, which lost 7 bases and 11 bases, there was a span of 14 bases. CDR3 length: 11 amino acids. CDR3 bases: TGTGCCAGCACTGAGGACCGGGGTGCTTTCTTT. Translating gives CASTEDRGAFF.